Below, 23 T cell receptor beta chains from the same sample are listed, as sequenced in a study of response to subunit inactivated influenza vaccine. Using its own MiXCR run on the RT-PCR reads, TCRdb lists one record per CDR3 protein. The table lists about 300,000 distinct CDR3 sequences, 21% of them singletons. This sample comprised PBMCs from blood, obtained 21 months after vaccination. These TCRs come from a man between 50 and 75 years old who received an inactivated influenza vaccine.

This clonotype has at least ten counts. The gene calls are TRBV29-1 and TRBJ1-4, with a weak D call TRBD1 (6 bases). This CDR3 is 11 amino acids long. In germline, CDR1 is SQVTM, CDR2 ANQGSEA. Trimming stripped 6 bases from V and 14 bases from J, with 16 bases between. Here the CDR3 reads CSVGVQGRLFF. In DNA, the CDR3 is TGCAGCGTCGGGGTGCAGGGGAGGCTGTTTTTT.

This clonotype has more than one count but fewer than ten. The chain uses TRBV6-5 and TRBJ2-3; TRBD1 aligns across 9 bases. After removal of 2 bases from V and 6 bases from J, the junction contained 3 bases not matched to a gene. Germline loops: CDR1 MNHEY, CDR2 SVGAGI. The CDR3 runs 14 residues. CDR3 DNA: TGTGCCAGCAGTTACGGGACAGGGAGGGATACGCAGTATTTT. Amino acid sequence: CASSYGTGRDTQYF.

J is TRBJ2-5 and V is TRBV12-3 or TRBV12-4; D not resolved. The CDR3 has 14 amino acids. Trimming pared 5 bases from V and 1 base from J, leaving 11 bases between. The CDR3, as DNA: TGTGCCAGCAGTCCTCTGGCCTTCCAAGAGACCCAGTACTTC. As protein: CASSPLAFQETQYF.

The rearrangement links TRBV7-2 to TRBJ2-7, with D tentatively TRBD1 (5 bases). Germline lookup yields CDR1 SGHTA and CDR2 FQGNSA. The V gene lost 5 bases and the J gene lost 2 bases, with 16 bases spanning the gap. The CDR3 covers 15 residues. The CDR3, as DNA: TGTGCCAGCAGCCTCGATAACAGGCCCACCTACGAGCAGTACTTC. Protein sequence: CASSLDNRPTYEQYF.

This clonotype was seen a few times. The rearrangement joins TRBV3-1 to TRBJ1-6; D is undetermined. Deletions cut 5 bases from V and 6 bases from J, with 5 bases between. The CDR3 consists of 12 residues. Germline V gene data show CDR1 as LGHDT and CDR2 as YNNKEL (reference sequence). The CDR3 loop reads CASSVGNSPLHF. CDR3 sequence (DNA): TGTGCCAGCAGCGTTGGTAATTCACCCCTCCACTTT.

This clonotype was observed a handful of times. V gene TRBV4-2 combines with J gene TRBJ1-4, with D possibly matching TRBD1 (6 bases). V was pared by 0 bases and J by 6 bases, with 14 bases between. CDR1 and CDR2 (germline): LGHNA, YNFKEQ. This CDR3 is built from 16 residues. CDR3 sequence reads: CASSQEVGQYDEKLFF. DNA of the CDR3: TGTGCCAGCAGCCAAGAGGTAGGACAGTACGATGAAAAACTGTTTTTT.

There are a few counts of this clonotype. V and J are TRBV27 and TRBJ2-3; 7 bases fit TRBD1. Per the germline V gene, CDR1 is MNHEY and CDR2 is SMNVEV (reference sequence). V was clipped by 5 bases and J by 1 base; unmatched bases: 9. The CDR3 contains 16 residues. The CDR3 region is CASSPPTGFRTDTQYF. In DNA, the CDR3 is TGTGCCAGCAGTCCCCCGACAGGGTTTCGCACAGATACGCAGTATTTT.

This chain connects TRBV15 to TRBJ2-2, with D possibly matching TRBD1 (5 bases). V lost 1 base and J 4 bases, leaving 10 bases between the germline ends. The CDR3 covers 15 residues. Germline V CDR1 and CDR2: LNHNV, YYDKDF (reference sequence). The CDR3 is CATSRASGRTGELFF. In nucleotides, the CDR3 is TGTGCCACCAGCAGAGCTTCAGGGCGCACCGGGGAGCTGTTTTTT. Supplemented by reference TRBV15 and TRBJ2-2, the full variable domain reads DAMVIQNPRYQVTQFGKPVTLSCSQTLNHNVMYWYQQKSSQAPKLLFHYYDKDFNNEADTPDNFQSRRPNTSFCFLDIRSPGLGDTAMYLCATSRASGRTGELFFGEGSRLTVL.

V gene TRBV29-1 combines with J gene TRBJ1-1; 7 nucleotides match TRBD1. From germline, CDR1 is SQVTM and CDR2 ANQGSEA. V was clipped by 7 bases and J by 7 bases; unmatched bases: 9. The CDR3 extends over 12 amino acids. This CDR3 is CSAAGGVFEAFF. CDR3 nucleotides: TGCAGCGCCGCAGGGGGAGTATTTGAAGCTTTCTTT.

This clonotype has more than one count but fewer than ten. The chain employs TRBV12-3 or TRBV12-4 and TRBJ1-5; the match to TRBD1 covers 7 bases. CDR3 size: 15 residues. Trimming removed 2 bases from V and 6 bases from J; junction bases left unmatched: 7. The CDR3 protein is CASSLLGGTAQPQHF. The DNA of the CDR3 is TGTGCCAGCAGTTTATTAGGGGGCACAGCTCAGCCCCAGCATTTT.

The chain uses TRBV5-6 and TRBJ2-5; possibly TRBD2 for D (5 bases). The germline gives CDR1 SGHDT, CDR2 YYEEEE. CDR3 size: 13 residues. Trimming removed 1 base at V and 2 bases at J, with 6 bases between. CDR3 sequence (DNA): TGTGCCAGCAGCTTGCCGGGGCAAGAGACCCAGTACTTC. Translating gives CASSLPGQETQYF.

This clonotype has only a few counts. The gene calls are TRBV7-9 and TRBJ1-4; the D gene is possibly TRBD1 (5 bases). The CDR3 is made up of 15 amino acids. Trimming stripped 1 base from V and 7 bases from J, with 13 bases between. Germline CDR1 SEHNR, CDR2 FQNEAQ (reference sequence). The CDR3 DNA reads TGTGCCAGCAGCTTAGAAGTGGGGCGGAGTGAAAAACTGTTTTTT. As protein: CASSLEVGRSEKLFF.

This clonotype was picked up a small number of times. The chain employs TRBV27 and TRBJ2-1, with TRBD2 as a possible D gene (6 bases). CDR3 size: 13 residues. CDR1 MNHEY and CDR2 SMNVEV come from the germline V gene (reference sequence). Deletions cut 6 bases from V and 8 bases from J, with 14 bases between. CDR3 nucleotide sequence: TGTGCCAGCAGGGCGGGACTGGGGTATGAGCAGTTCTTC. Translation gives CASRAGLGYEQFF.

The rearrangement links TRBV4-2 to TRBJ2-7; D perhaps matches TRBD1 (6 bases). The V end was cut by 0 bases, the J end by 4 bases, with 16 bases between. CDR1 and CDR2 (germline): LGHNA, YNFKEQ. The CDR3 totals 16 residues. DNA for the CDR3: TGTGCCAGCAGCCAAGATTGGGGCCAGGGGAGTTACGAGCAGTACTTC. Translated, it gives CASSQDWGQGSYEQYF.

This clonotype was picked up a small number of times. The V call is TRBV3-1, the J call TRBJ1-6; 7 bases are shared with TRBD1. CDR1 LGHDT and CDR2 YNNKEL come from the germline V gene (reference sequence). J lost 5 bases, V lost 5 bases, and 6 bases had no gene match. The CDR3 consists of 15 residues. The CDR3: CASSYRGQDNSPLHF. CDR3 DNA sequence: TGTGCCAGCAGCTACCGCGGACAGGATAATTCACCCCTCCACTTT.

This clonotype was seen once. V and J are TRBV5-4 and TRBJ2-1, with 8 bases fitting TRBD1. The V gene end was trimmed by 4 bases and the J gene end by 8 bases; junction bases not matched to a gene: 11. The CDR3 extends over 15 amino acids. Germline-derived CDR1 and CDR2 are SGHNT and YYREEE (reference sequence). As DNA, the CDR3 is TGTGCCAGCAGCAGGACAGGGAGTTTGAGCGATGAGCAGTTCTTC. Amino acids: CASSRTGSLSDEQFF.

J is TRBJ2-3 and V is TRBV2; 8 bases agree with TRBD1. CDR3 length: 16 residues. Germline CDR1 reads SNHLY; CDR2 reads FYNNEI. V shed 5 bases and J 1 base; nucleotides not matched to a gene: 8. This chain's CDR3 is CASSRAGGAGTDTQYF. As DNA, the CDR3 is TGTGCCAGCAGTAGAGCAGGGGGCGCGGGCACAGATACGCAGTATTTT.

This clonotype appeared a few times. The chain links TRBV5-1 to TRBJ2-7; D gene uncertain. Trimming removed 4 bases from V and 0 bases from J, with 14 bases in between. Germline V CDR1 and CDR2: SGHRS, YFSETQ. The length of the CDR3 is 15 residues. CDR3 region: CASSPTGSSSYEQYF. The CDR3 nucleotides are TGCGCCAGCAGCCCTACCGGGTCAAGCTCCTACGAGCAGTACTTC.

Only a few counts were recorded for this clonotype. This chain connects TRBV13 to TRBJ2-5; possibly TRBD2 for D (6 bases). The CDR3 loop spans 13 amino acids. Germline V lookup: CDR1 PRHDT, CDR2 FYEKMQ (reference sequence). Trimming pared 6 bases from V and 5 bases from J, leaving 13 bases between. Here the CDR3 DNA reads TGTGCCAGCAGTTCCATCCTAGCGGAGACCCAGTACTTC. Translated: CASSSILAETQYF.

The chain carries TRBV27 and TRBJ2-1; TRBD1 matches at 7 bases. Trimming cost V 5 bases and J 7 bases; bases outside gene matches: 8. The germline V gene encodes CDR1 MNHEY and CDR2 SMNVEV (reference sequence). CDR3 length: 14 residues. CDR3 loop: CASSHSGQSNEQFF. CDR3 DNA sequence: TGTGCCAGCAGTCATTCGGGACAGTCTAATGAGCAGTTCTTC.

The chain uses TRBV4-2 and TRBJ2-3; 7 bases are shared with TRBD2. Germline V gene lookup returns CDR1 LGHNA and CDR2 YNFKEQ. The CDR3 has 17 residues. V was clipped by 0 bases and J by 2 bases; unmatched bases: 8. CDR3 coding DNA: TGTGCCAGCAGCCAAGATCGGGGACGGGGGGTCACAGATACGCAGTATTTT. Protein sequence: CASSQDRGRGVTDTQYF.

This clonotype showed up many times. The rearrangement links TRBV19 to TRBJ1-5, with a weak D call TRBD1 (6 bases). Trimming shortened V by 8 bases and J by 0 bases, and 14 bases separated the two germline ends. Germline CDR1 is LNHDA and CDR2 is SQIVND (reference sequence). The CDR3 extends over 15 amino acids. CDR3 coding DNA: TGTGCCAGTGCCGACAGGCCCAATAGCAATCAGCCCCAGCATTTT. Translating gives CASADRPNSNQPQHF.

This clonotype was observed a few times. The chain uses TRBV27 and TRBJ1-4; D gene uncertain. Looked up from germline, CDR1 is MNHEY and CDR2 is SMNVEV (reference sequence). The germline V and J ends were trimmed by 2 bases and 0 bases, with 10 bases remaining between them. CDR3 length: 16 amino acids. The CDR3 region has the DNA TGTGCCAGCAGTTTAAGCCCTTTTGCAACTAATGAAAAACTGTTTTTT. Its translation: CASSLSPFATNEKLFF.